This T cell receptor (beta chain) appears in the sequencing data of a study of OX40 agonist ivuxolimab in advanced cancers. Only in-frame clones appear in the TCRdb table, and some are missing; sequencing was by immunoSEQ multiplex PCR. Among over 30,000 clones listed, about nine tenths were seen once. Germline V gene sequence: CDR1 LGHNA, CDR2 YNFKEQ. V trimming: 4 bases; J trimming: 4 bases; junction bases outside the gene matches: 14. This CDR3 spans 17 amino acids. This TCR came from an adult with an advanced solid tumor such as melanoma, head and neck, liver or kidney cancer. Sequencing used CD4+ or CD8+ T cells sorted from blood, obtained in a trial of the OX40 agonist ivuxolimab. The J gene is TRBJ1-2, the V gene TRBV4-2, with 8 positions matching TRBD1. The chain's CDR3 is CASSPQGASTGSYGYTF. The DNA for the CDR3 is TGTGCCAGCAGCCCCCAGGGGGCGAGCACTGGCAGCTATGGCTACACCTTC.